This T cell receptor (beta chain) was obtained from a study of blood T cell repertoires in COVID-19. This clone was observed a single time. Sequenced by immunoSEQ multiplex PCR; TCRdb stores in-frame clones only, minus some. The top ten clones hold 15% to 20% of a sample with about 200,000 clones, around four fifths of them seen once. The V gene lost 10 bases and the J gene lost 4 bases, with 13 bases spanning the gap. The germline V gene has CDR1 WSHSY and CDR2 SAAADI. The CDR3 is 13 residues long. The sequence came from a human donor in a cohort sampled during active COVID-19. This chain uses TRBV10-2 with TRBJ2-2; D perhaps matches TRBD1 (5 bases). The sample consisted of peripheral blood. The CDR3 DNA follows: TGCGCCACGGTCAGGGCTAGCACCGGGGAGCTGTTTTTT. It translates to CATVRASTGELFF.